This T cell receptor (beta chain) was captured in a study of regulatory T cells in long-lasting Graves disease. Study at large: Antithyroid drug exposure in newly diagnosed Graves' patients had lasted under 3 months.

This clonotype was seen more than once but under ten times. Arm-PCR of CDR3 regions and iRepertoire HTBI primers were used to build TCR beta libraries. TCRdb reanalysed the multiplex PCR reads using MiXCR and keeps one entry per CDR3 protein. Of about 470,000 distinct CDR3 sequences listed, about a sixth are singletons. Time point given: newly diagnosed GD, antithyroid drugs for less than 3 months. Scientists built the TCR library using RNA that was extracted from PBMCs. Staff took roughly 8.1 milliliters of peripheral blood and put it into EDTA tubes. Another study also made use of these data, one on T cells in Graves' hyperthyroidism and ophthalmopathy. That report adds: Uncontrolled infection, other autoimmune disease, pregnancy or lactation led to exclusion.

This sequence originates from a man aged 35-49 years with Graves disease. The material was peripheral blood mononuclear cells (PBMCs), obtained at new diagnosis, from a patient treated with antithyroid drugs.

In nucleotides, the CDR3 is TGCAGTGCAAGGGCGAGAGGTGGGGCCAACGTCCTGACTTTC. Amino acid sequence: CSARARGGANVLTF. The chain is built from TRBV20-1 and TRBJ2-6; D gene ambiguous. The CDR3 totals 14 residues. Germline-derived CDR1 and CDR2 are DFQATT and SNEGSKA (reference sequence). Trimming stripped 6 bases from V and 3 bases from J, with 12 bases between.